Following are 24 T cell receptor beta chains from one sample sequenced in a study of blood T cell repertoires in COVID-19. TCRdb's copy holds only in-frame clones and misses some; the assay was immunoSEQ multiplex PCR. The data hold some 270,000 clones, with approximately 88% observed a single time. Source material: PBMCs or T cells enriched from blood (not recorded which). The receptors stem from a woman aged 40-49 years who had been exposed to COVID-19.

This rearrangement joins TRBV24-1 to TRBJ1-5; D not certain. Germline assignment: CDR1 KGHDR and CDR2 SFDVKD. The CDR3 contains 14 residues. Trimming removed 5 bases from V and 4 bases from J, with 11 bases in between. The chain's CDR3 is CATSGWEINQPQHF. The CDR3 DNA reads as TGTGCCACCAGTGGGTGGGAGATTAATCAGCCCCAGCATTTT.

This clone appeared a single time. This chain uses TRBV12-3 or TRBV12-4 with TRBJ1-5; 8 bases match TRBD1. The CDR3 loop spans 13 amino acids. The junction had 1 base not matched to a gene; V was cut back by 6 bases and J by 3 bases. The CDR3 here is CASRTGDNQPQHF. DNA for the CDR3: TGTGCCAGCAGGACAGGGGACAATCAGCCCCAGCATTTT.

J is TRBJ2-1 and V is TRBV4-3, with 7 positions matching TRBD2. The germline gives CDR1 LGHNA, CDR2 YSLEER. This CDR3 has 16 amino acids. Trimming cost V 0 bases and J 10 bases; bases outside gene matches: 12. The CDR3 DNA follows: TGCGCCAGCAGCCAAGATCTGGGGGAGGGCCAAGAGGAGCAGTTCTTC. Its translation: CASSQDLGEGQEEQFF.

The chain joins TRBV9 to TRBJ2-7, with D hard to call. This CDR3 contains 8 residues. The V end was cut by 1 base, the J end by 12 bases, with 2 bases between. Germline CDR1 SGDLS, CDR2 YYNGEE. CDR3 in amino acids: CASSVLYF. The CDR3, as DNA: TGTGCCAGCAGCGTACTGTACTTC.

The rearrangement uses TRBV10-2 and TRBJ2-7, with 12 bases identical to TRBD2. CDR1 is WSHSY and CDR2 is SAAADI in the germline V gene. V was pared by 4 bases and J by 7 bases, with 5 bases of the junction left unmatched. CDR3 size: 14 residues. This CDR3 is CASSGGLAGGEQYV. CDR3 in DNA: TGCGCCAGCAGTGGGGGACTAGCGGGCGGAGAGCAGTACGTC.

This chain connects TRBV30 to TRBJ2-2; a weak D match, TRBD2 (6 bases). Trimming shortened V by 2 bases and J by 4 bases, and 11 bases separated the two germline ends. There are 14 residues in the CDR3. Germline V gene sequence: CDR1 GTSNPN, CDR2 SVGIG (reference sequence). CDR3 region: CAWSPGVGTGELFF. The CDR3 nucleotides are TGTGCCTGGAGTCCGGGGGTAGGCACCGGGGAGCTGTTTTTT.

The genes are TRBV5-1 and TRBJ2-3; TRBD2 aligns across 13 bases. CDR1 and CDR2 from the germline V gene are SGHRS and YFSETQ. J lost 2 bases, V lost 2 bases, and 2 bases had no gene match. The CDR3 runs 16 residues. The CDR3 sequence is CASSLLAGGNTDTQYF. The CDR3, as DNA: TGCGCCAGCAGCTTACTAGCGGGGGGGAACACAGATACGCAGTATTTT.

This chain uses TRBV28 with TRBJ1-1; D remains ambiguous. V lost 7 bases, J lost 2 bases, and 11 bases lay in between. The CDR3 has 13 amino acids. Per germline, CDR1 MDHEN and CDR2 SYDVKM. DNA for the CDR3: TGTGCCAGCACCCCCCCGGGTAACACTGAAGCTTTCTTT. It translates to CASTPPGNTEAFF.

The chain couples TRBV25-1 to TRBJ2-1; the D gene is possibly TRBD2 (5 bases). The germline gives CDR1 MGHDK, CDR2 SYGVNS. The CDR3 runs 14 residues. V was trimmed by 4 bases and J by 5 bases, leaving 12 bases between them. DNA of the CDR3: TGTGCCAGCAGTGGTACCTCGGGGAACAATGAGCAGTTCTTC. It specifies CASSGTSGNNEQFF.

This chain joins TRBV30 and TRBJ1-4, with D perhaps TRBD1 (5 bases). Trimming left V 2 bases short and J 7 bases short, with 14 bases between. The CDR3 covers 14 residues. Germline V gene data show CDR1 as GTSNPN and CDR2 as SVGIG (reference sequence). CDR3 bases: TGTGCCTGGAGTCTCCAGGGACTCGCTGAAAAACTGTTTTTT. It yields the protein CAWSLQGLAEKLFF.

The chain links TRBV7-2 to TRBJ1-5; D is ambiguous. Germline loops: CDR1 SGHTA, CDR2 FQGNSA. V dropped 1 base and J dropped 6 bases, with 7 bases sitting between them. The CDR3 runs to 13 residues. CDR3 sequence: CASSLEEGQPQHF. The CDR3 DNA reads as TGTGCCAGCAGCTTAGAGGAGGGTCAGCCCCAGCATTTT.

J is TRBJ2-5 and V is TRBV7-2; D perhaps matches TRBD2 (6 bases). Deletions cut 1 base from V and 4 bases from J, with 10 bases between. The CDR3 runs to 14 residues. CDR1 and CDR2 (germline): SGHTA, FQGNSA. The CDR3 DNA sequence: TGTGCCAGCAGCTTAGGGGTGGGACTAGAGACCCAGTACTTC. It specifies CASSLGVGLETQYF.

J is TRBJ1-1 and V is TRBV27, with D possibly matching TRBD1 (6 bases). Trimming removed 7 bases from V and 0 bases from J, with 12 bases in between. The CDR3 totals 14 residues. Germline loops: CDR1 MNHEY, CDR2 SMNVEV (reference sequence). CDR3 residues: CASKNRAMNTEAFF. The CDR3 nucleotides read TGTGCCAGCAAGAACAGGGCCATGAACACTGAAGCTTTCTTT.

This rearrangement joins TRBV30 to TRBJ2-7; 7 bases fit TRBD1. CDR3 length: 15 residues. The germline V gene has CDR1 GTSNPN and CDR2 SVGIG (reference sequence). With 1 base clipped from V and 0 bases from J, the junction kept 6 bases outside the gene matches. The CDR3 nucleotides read TGTGCCTGGAGTGCCCCGGGACAGAGCTCCTACGAGCAGTACTTC. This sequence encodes CAWSAPGQSSYEQYF.

CDR3 protein: CATIDWTGRGNTEAFF. The CDR3 DNA reads as TGTGCCACCATTGACTGGACAGGGAGGGGGAACACTGAAGCTTTCTTT. The V call is TRBV2, the J call TRBJ1-1, with 8 bases identical to TRBD1. J gave up 1 base and V 10 bases, and 14 bases lay outside the gene matches. This CDR3 spans 16 amino acids. Germline assignment: CDR1 SNHLY and CDR2 FYNNEI. Looking up the rest from reference TRBV2 and TRBJ1-1 gives the full variable domain: EPEVTQTPSHQVTQMGQEVILRCVPISNHLYFYWYRQILGQKVEFLVSFYNNEISEKSEIFDDQFSVERPDGSNFTLKIRSTKLEDSAMYFCATIDWTGRGNTEAFFGQGTRLTVV.

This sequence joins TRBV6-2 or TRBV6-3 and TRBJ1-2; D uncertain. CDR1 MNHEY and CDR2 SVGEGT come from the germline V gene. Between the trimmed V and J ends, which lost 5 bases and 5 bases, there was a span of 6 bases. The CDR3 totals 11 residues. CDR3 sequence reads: CASSILYGYTF. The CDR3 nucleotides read TGTGCCAGCAGTATCTTGTATGGCTACACCTTC.

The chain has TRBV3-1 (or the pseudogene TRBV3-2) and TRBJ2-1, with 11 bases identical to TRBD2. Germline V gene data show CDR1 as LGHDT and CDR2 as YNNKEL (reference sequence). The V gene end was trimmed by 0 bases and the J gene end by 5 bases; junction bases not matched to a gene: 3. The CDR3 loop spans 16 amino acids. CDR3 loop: CASSQDLLAGDNEQFF. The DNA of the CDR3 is TGTGCCAGCAGCCAAGATTTACTAGCGGGGGACAATGAGCAGTTCTTC.

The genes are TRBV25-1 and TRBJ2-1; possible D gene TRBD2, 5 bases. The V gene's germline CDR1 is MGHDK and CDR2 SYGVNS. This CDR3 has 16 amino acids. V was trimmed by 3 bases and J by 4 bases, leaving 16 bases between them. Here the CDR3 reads CASSDPMDSLYNEQFF. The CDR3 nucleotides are TGTGCCAGCAGTGACCCCATGGACTCGCTGTACAATGAGCAGTTCTTC.

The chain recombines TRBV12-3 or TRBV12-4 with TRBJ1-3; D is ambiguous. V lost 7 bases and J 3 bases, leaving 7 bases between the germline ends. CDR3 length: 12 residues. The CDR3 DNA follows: TGTGCCAGCACCCTTTTTGGAAACACCATATATTTT. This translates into CASTLFGNTIYF.

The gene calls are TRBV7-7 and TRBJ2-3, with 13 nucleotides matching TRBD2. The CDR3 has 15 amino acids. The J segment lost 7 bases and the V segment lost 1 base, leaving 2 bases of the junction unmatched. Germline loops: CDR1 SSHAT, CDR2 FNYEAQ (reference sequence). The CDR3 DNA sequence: TGTGCCAGCAGCTTAGGGACTAGCGGGAGTTATACGCAGTATTTT. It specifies CASSLGTSGSYTQYF.

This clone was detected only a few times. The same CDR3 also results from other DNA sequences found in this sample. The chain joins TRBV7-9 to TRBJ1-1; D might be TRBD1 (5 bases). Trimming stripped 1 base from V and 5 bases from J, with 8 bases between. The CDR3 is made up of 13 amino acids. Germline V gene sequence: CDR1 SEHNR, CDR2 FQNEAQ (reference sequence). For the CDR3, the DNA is TGTGCCAGCAGCTTAGGCGGACAAACTGAAGCTTTCTTT. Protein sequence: CASSLGGQTEAFF.

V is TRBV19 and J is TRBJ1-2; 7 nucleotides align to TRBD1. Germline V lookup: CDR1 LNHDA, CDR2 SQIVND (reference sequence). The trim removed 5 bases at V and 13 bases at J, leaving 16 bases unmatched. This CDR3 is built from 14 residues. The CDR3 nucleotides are TGTGCCAGTAGTTCACAGGGGCCCTCCTCACTGGGCACCTTC. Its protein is CASSSQGPSSLGTF.

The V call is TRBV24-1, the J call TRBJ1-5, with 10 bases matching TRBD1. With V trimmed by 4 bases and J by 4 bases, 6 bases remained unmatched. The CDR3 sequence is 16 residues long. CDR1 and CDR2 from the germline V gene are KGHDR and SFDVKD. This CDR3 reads CATSDPTGGANQPQHF. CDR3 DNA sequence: TGTGCCACCAGTGACCCGACAGGGGGCGCGAATCAGCCCCAGCATTTT.

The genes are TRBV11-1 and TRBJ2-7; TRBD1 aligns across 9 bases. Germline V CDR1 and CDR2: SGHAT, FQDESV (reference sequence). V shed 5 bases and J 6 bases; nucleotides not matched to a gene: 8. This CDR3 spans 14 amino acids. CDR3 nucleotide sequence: TGTGCCAGCAGCCCGGGCACAGGGGGCGGCGAGCAGTACTTC. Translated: CASSPGTGGGEQYF.